The following is a TCR beta chain sequence with its context. What it binds is not known. Trimming pared 3 bases from V and 6 bases from J, leaving 12 bases between. CDR3 length equals 14 residues. These data are taken from a study of T-cell memory formation after mild COVID-19. Findings and caveats of the study: Second-wave clones with a day 37 peak had unconfirmed SARS-CoV-2 specificity. Among clones contracting day 15 to 85, CD4/CD8 was balanced, whereas later expanders leaned CD4+. Researchers found some responding clones in pre-infection memory, a sign that cross-reactive memory joined.

cDNA libraries for TCR alpha and TCR beta, carrying sample barcodes and UMIs, came from 5'RACE with constant-segment primers. TCRdb independently ran MiXCR on the 5' RACE reads; one entry per CDR3 protein. This sample has about 350,000 distinct CDR3 sequences; about 13% occur once, and the top ten carry about a fifth. Sequencing was performed on PBMCs or a T cell subset sorted from them (not recorded which). This receptor was identified in a man between 18 and 29 years old who had mild COVID-19 (a few samples of this study predate the infection). Cell type and time point are not known. The V gene is TRBV12-3 or TRBV12-4, the J gene TRBJ1-5; D uncertain. The CDR3 here is CASSLSREGQPQHF. Here the CDR3 DNA reads TGTGCCAGCAGTTTGTCCCGGGAGGGTCAGCCCCAGCATTTT.